This is a list of T cell receptor beta chains from one sample in a study of shared clonotypes between healthy human individuals. Measured with immunoSEQ multiplex PCR; TCRdb has only the in-frame clones, and not every one. This sample carries 760,000 or so clones, 95% to 97% of them seen once, and the ten largest clones take less than 0.25%. Specimen: naive CD8+ T cells sorted from blood. The origin of the receptors is a man aged 25-40 years in good health. The CDR3 runs from the conserved cysteine through the conserved F or W. Fields, in order: J gene, clone size, V gene, D gene, CDR3 protein, CDR3 DNA. A D gene is named only where the DNA matches it firmly. For some rows the clone size is stated as once, few or many, or as a class when expanded; others skip it.

TRBJ2-7,NA,TRBV7-7,TRBD2,CASSLLAGVVLYEQYF,TGTGCTAGCAGCTTATTAGCGGGAGTAGTTCTCTACGAGCAGTACTTC
TRBJ2-1,NA,TRBV29-1,TRBD2,CSVDAAGGPYNEQFF,TGCAGCGTTGACGCAGCGGGAGGGCCCTACAATGAGCAGTTCTTC
TRBJ2-7,NA,TRBV29-1,NA,CSVEETGQSYEQYF,TGCAGCGTTGAAGAGACAGGACAATCCTACGAGCAGTACTTC
TRBJ2-5,NA,TRBV27,NA,CASSFPYQETQYF,TGTGCCAGCAGTTTCCCGTACCAAGAGACCCAGTACTTC
TRBJ1-2,once,TRBV5-1,TRBD1,CASSFGRGRAYYGYTF,TGCGCCAGCAGCTTCGGCAGGGGGCGAGCGTACTATGGCTACACCTTC
TRBJ2-2,NA,TRBV11-3,TRBD2,CASSPRLAVTGELFF,TGTGCCAGCAGCCCTCGACTAGCAGTCACCGGGGAGCTGTTTTTT
TRBJ2-7,once,TRBV7-2,NA,CASSLVGGYEQYF,TGTGCCAGCAGCCTCGTGGGGGGCTACGAGCAGTACTTC
TRBJ2-1,NA,TRBV27,TRBD1,CASSPGQSSYNEQFF,TGTGCCAGCAGCCCGGGACAGAGCTCCTACAATGAGCAGTTCTTC
TRBJ2-7,NA,TRBV27,TRBD2,CASRLAAPYEQYF,TGTGCCAGTAGACTAGCAGCCCCCTACGAGCAGTACTTC
TRBJ2-3,NA,TRBV9,TRBD1,CASSWSGGNTDTQYF,TGTGCCAGCAGCTGGTCAGGGGGTAACACAGATACGCAGTATTTT
TRBJ2-1,NA,TRBV7-9,TRBD2,CASSQVFSGRPSNEQFF,TGTGCCAGCAGCCAGGTATTTAGCGGGAGGCCTTCTAATGAGCAGTTCTTC
TRBJ2-7,NA,TRBV6-5,TRBD2,CASSYGTRKYEQYF,TGTGCCAGCAGTTACGGGACTAGGAAATACGAGCAGTACTTC
TRBJ2-3,NA,TRBV29-1,NA,CSVEDTGLSTDTQYF,TGCAGCGTTGAAGATACGGGCCTGAGCACAGATACGCAGTATTTT